This T cell receptor (beta chain) was captured by sequencing in a study of T cell responses to AZD1222 COVID-19 vaccine (dated by TCRdb to about 2021). About the study as a whole: TCR sequencing was performed for approximately 240 trial participants, of whom about 200 were given two doses of AZD1222 and approximately 25 were given two doses of MenACWY control vaccine. Trial participants were enrolled by age into subgroups of 18-55, 56-69 and 70-plus years, and around 140, 26 and 57 TCR-sequenced participants, respectively, were included in these subgroups. Overall results and qualifications from the work: After two AZD1222 doses, spike-specific TCR breadth and depth were significantly higher than at day 0 and than in MenACWY recipients. The 56-69-year group was small, and its depth increase did not reach significance, likely because of low power. Epitopes outside the regions mutated in the B.1.351 and B.1.1.7 variants were reportedly recognized by nearly half of the unique spike-specific TCRs. Conclusions about previously exposed vaccinees are limited, since just 6 or 7 AZD1222 recipients were seropositive for SARS-CoV-2 at baseline. Because no day 14 peak-response samples were available, repertoires were characterized only after the peak T cell response. Participants were mostly white British and included more females than males, and it was suggested by the authors that clonal diversity may have been underestimated. The vaccine-associated CD4 TCRs covered the entire spike protein, and the dominant responses fell in regions 160-218 and 743-854.

This clone came up once. No antigen is known for it. No per-base quality is available; no much larger clone lies one base away. CDR3 length: 14 amino acids, cysteine to phenylalanine. Here the CDR3 DNA is all that survives: 42 bases in frame from base 1. The germline V gene provides CDR1 SNHLY and CDR2 FYNNEI. Trimming at the junction amounts to 8 bases on V and 4 bases on J, and the germline ends lie 17 bases apart. The time point tag for this specimen amounts to: about 28 days (+/-7) after the second vaccine dose. The sample's treatment or condition label, in plain terms: meningococcal conjugate vaccine given as trial control. The vaccinee samples were drawn from two UK trials, COV001 and COV002, one of which was a single-blind randomized controlled phase 2/3 trial testing AZD1222 (ChAdOx1 nCoV-19) in healthy adults. For TCRbeta chain sequencing, PBMC samples were collected from trial participants at day 0 and at day 28 after the second dose.

The CDR3 regions of human TCRbeta chains were analyzed by immunosequencing. The study's own analysis went as follows. TCRs in the repertoires were matched against a reference library of SARS-CoV-2-specific TCRs that had been generated with the MIRA antigen-specificity platform. Breadth meant the fraction of unique TCRs that were SARS-CoV-2-associated, whereas depth meant the fraction of total T cells that were SARS-CoV-2-associated. Using the MIRA data, every spike-specific TCR was mapped to the spike region that the TCR reacted to and assigned to either a CD4 or a CD8 class. Log10-transformed breadth and depth values were compared by one-way ANOVA with Sidak's multiple comparisons tests. Imported from immuneACCESS, the table was reduced by TCRdb to in-frame sequences with V and J called. These copies leave out some clones; in studies compared against another copy, an unresolved V gene accounts for under half, and the cause of the remainder is not known. V, J and clone size are taken as reported in that table, and D and trimming were inferred from the DNA itself. The sample table lists approximately 180,000 clones, approximately 92% of them with a count of one. 3.6% of the sample is in the top ten clones.

This chain joins TRBV2 to TRBJ1-1, with no reliable assignment of the D segment. The material was peripheral blood, obtained 28 days after the second dose of the MenACWY control vaccine. The receptor was derived from an adult who received the MenACWY meningococcal vaccine as a control. The CDR3 corresponds to CASSFDGGVTEAFF. The DNA is as follows: TGTGCCAGCTCTTTTGACGGAGGTGTCACTGAAGCTTTCTTT.